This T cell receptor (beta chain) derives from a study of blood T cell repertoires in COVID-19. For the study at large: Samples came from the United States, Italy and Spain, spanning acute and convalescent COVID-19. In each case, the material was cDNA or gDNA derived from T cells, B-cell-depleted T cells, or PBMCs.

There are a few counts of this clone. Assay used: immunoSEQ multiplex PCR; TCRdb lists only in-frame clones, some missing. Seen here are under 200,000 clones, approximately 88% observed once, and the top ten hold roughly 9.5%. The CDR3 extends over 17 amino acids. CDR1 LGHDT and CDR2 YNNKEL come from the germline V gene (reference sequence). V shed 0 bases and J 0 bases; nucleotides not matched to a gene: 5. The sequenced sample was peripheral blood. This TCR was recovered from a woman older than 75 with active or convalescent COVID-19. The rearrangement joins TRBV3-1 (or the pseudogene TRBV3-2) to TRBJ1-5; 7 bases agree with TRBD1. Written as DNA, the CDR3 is TGTGCCAGCAGCCAAGATGGGAGACAGGGTAGCAATCAGCCCCAGCATTTT. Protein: CASSQDGRQGSNQPQHF.